The TCR beta chain under discussion was sequenced for a study of cytomegalovirus exposure and HLA in healthy donors. Primers for the PCR totalled 60 Vbeta and 13 Jbeta. Generated by immunoSEQ multiplex PCR, the TCRdb table keeps only in-frame clones and is missing some. Of around 160,000 clones in the sample, 75% to 90% were seen once. This sequence was found in a human donor in good health. The sample comprised PBMCs.

The CDR3 loop reads CASSQGTGRVYNEQFF. The CDR3 bases are TGTGCCAGCAGCCAAGGGACAGGGCGGGTCTACAATGAGCAGTTCTTC. The V and J genes are TRBV4-2 and TRBJ2-1, with 8 bases lining up with TRBD1. Germline V lookup: CDR1 LGHNA, CDR2 YNFKEQ. The CDR3 sequence is 16 residues long. V shed 1 base and J 3 bases; nucleotides not matched to a gene: 5.